These 29 T cell receptor beta chains originate from one sample sequenced in a study of molecular identifiers for immune sequencing clone quantification. TCRdb re-analysed the PCR reads in MiXCR, keeping a single row per CDR3 protein. The sample yields about 100,000 distinct CDR3 sequences, roughly a third seen once. The specimen was naive CD8+ T cells from blood, with Jurkat cell RNA spiked in. Subset: FACS-sorted CD8+CD4-CCR7+CD45RA+ naive T cells. The receptor source for this set is a human donor in good health. Some libraries in this study had Jurkat cell RNA spiked in.

Of note for this clonotype: One junction end does not reproduce the germline sequence, and a read error may be involved. This rearrangement joins TRBV27 to TRBJ2-2; 10 positions match TRBD1. Germline V gene sequence: CDR1 MNHEY, CDR2 SMNVEV (reference sequence). CDR3 length: 16 residues. The CDR3 DNA reads as TGTGCCTGCAGGTACGGACAGGGGGTCGGCACCGGGGAGCTGTTTTTT. It translates to CACRYGQGVGTGELFF.

This clonotype was recorded a few times. The chain combines TRBV4-3 with TRBJ2-3, with a weak D call TRBD2 (6 bases). V lost 0 bases and J lost 2, with 12 bases in between. The CDR3 loop spans 16 amino acids. Germline V lookup: CDR1 LGHNA, CDR2 YSLEER. The CDR3 loop reads CASSQEMGTLTDTQYF. For the CDR3, the DNA is TGCGCCAGCAGCCAAGAAATGGGGACTCTCACAGATACGCAGTATTTT.

The sample holds a few counts of this clonotype. The rearrangement joins TRBV5-4 to TRBJ2-7; 9 bases agree with TRBD2. The CDR3 sequence is 14 residues long. Germline V gene lookup returns CDR1 SGHNT and CDR2 YYREEE (reference sequence). V gave up 4 bases and J gave up 5 bases; unmatched junction bases: 7. The CDR3 reads CASSQGLATHEQYF. For the CDR3, the DNA is TGTGCCAGCAGCCAGGGACTAGCCACCCACGAGCAGTACTTC.

A word on this clonotype: Since no conserved phenylalanine or tryptophan closes the CDR3, a read error is the likely cause. The chain links TRBV6-2 or TRBV6-3 to TRBJ2-3, with D possibly matching TRBD1 (7 bases). The CDR3 totals 14 residues. The germline V gene has CDR1 MNHEY and CDR2 SVGEGT. The V gene lost 5 bases and the J gene lost 5 bases, with 14 bases spanning the gap. The chain's CDR3 is CASSRGTDLDTQYL. The CDR3 region has the DNA TGTGCCAGCAGTCGCGGGACAGACCTAGATACGCAGTATCTT.

In its sample, this clonotype was seen a few times. V and J are TRBV19 and TRBJ1-5; no clear D gene. The CDR3 length is 14 residues. Trimming left V 3 bases short and J 0 bases short, with 6 bases between. Germline V gene sequence: CDR1 LNHDA, CDR2 SQIVND (reference sequence). CDR3 sequence reads: CASSIGYSNQPQHF. CDR3 DNA sequence: TGTGCCAGTAGTATCGGCTATAGCAATCAGCCCCAGCATTTT.

Only a few counts were recorded for this clonotype. The chain combines TRBV7-2 with TRBJ2-5, with D perhaps matching TRBD2 (6 bases). Germline V gives CDR1 SGHTA, CDR2 FQGNSA. The CDR3 runs 14 residues. Trimming stripped 3 bases from V and 5 bases from J, with 13 bases between. The CDR3 nucleotides are TGTGCCAGCAGCTTTCTGGGAGGCCACGAGACCCAGTACTTC. Its translation is CASSFLGGHETQYF.

This clonotype was seen only a few times. V and J are TRBV5-3 and TRBJ1-5, with no clear D. TRBV5-3 is an ORF; its function is uncertain. The CDR3 contains 14 residues. V was clipped by 8 bases and J by 3 bases, with 15 bases between them. DNA of the CDR3: TGTGCCAGCGGGATAGACCCTGACAATCAGCCCCAGCATTTT. Translating gives CASGIDPDNQPQHF.

This clonotype has ten or more counts. The chain uses TRBV6-5 and TRBJ1-2, with 7 bases fitting TRBD1. The CDR3 is made up of 12 amino acids. With 7 bases clipped from V and 2 bases from J, the junction kept 1 base outside the gene matches. Germline lookup yields CDR1 MNHEY and CDR2 SVGAGI. This CDR3 is CASTDRNYGYTF. Here the CDR3 DNA reads TGTGCCAGCACGGACAGGAACTATGGCTACACCTTC.

This clonotype has at least ten counts. The chain carries TRBV5-1 and TRBJ2-3, with D maybe TRBD1 (6 bases). Trimming stripped 4 bases from V and 6 bases from J, with 36 bases between. CDR1 and CDR2 (germline): SGHRS, YFSETQ. There are 21 residues in the CDR3. The CDR3, as DNA: TGCGCCAGCAGCGCGAATACAGGGCCTCATCAGGGATCCCGACCCCCCGATACGCAGTATTTT. Amino acid sequence: CASSANTGPHQGSRPPDTQYF.

As for this clonotype: Lacking the conserved final phenylalanine or tryptophan, this CDR3 likely reflects a read error. V usage is TRBV5-6 and J usage is TRBJ2-7; 7 bases match TRBD2. The J segment lost 7 bases and the V segment lost 2 bases, leaving 9 bases of the junction unmatched. Germline values: CDR1 SGHDT, CDR2 YYEEEE. The CDR3 is 14 amino acids. The CDR3 DNA is TGTGCCAGCAGCTTCTTTGCGGGAGCCGGGGAGCAGTACTCC. Protein sequence: CASSFFAGAGEQYS.

The V gene is TRBV6-1, the J gene TRBJ2-1, with 8 bases aligning to TRBD2. In germline, CDR1 is MNHNS, CDR2 SASEGT. The CDR3 runs 16 residues. With 2 bases clipped from V and 5 bases from J, the junction kept 8 bases outside the gene matches. The CDR3 reads CASSEWSAGENNEQFF. CDR3 DNA: TGTGCCAGCAGTGAATGGTCAGCGGGAGAAAACAATGAGCAGTTCTTC.

V gene TRBV24-1 combines with J gene TRBJ2-1; perhaps TRBD1 as D (5 bases). Germline-derived CDR1 and CDR2 are KGHDR and SFDVKD. V was cut by 10 bases and J by 1 base, with 10 bases left in between. This CDR3 has 13 amino acids. CDR3 in amino acids: CATATESYNEQFF. CDR3 bases: TGTGCCACTGCGACAGAGTCCTACAATGAGCAGTTCTTC.

This clonotype was recorded at least ten times. This chain links TRBV5-1 with TRBJ2-7; tentatively, D is TRBD1 or TRBD2 (5 bases each). CDR3 length: 15 amino acids. The germline V and J ends were trimmed by 0 bases and 5 bases, with 15 bases remaining between them. Germline values: CDR1 SGHRS, CDR2 YFSETQ. CDR3: CASSLASRGVDEQYF. The DNA for the CDR3 is TGCGCCAGCAGCTTGGCCTCACGAGGGGTCGACGAGCAGTACTTC.

This clonotype showed up many times. The chain recombines TRBV7-8 with TRBJ2-7; 8 nucleotides line up with TRBD2. CDR3 length equals 14 residues. Germline CDR1 SGHVS, CDR2 FQNEAQ. Losses at the gene ends were 4 bases for V and 0 bases for J; bases not matched to a gene: 2. Written as DNA, the CDR3 is TGTGCCAGCAGCTACGGGACTAGCTCCTACGAGCAGTACTTC. Translation gives CASSYGTSSYEQYF.

This clonotype turned up a few times. The chain joins TRBV4-3 to TRBJ2-7; 7 bases agree with TRBD2. Germline V lookup: CDR1 LGHNA, CDR2 YSLEER. Unmatched junction bases numbered 6, after V lost 1 base and J lost 0 bases. This CDR3 region has 16 residues. As DNA, the CDR3 is TGCGCCAGCAGCCAAGCAATTGGGGGGGTCTCCTACGAGCAGTACTTC. It encodes CASSQAIGGVSYEQYF.

Details on this clonotype: It is likely a read error, because the conserved phenylalanine at the end of the CDR3 is missing. The genes are TRBV19 and TRBJ1-5, with D unclear. The germline V and J ends were trimmed by 1 base and 0 bases, with 7 bases remaining between them. The germline V gene encodes CDR1 LNHDA and CDR2 SQIVND (reference sequence). This CDR3 spans 15 amino acids. CDR3 protein: CASSIAAISNQPQHS. CDR3 DNA: TGTGCCAGTAGTATAGCGGCAATTAGCAATCAGCCCCAGCATTCT.

In regard to this clonotype: This may be a read error: a much more frequent sequence differs by one nucleotide. The V call is TRBV29-1, the J call TRBJ2-4; D gene ambiguous. Germline V CDR1 and CDR2: SQVTM, ANQGSEA. The CDR3 consists of 11 residues. CDR3 sequence reads: CGVRKKNIQYF. CDR3 coding DNA: TGCGGCGTGCGCAAGAAAAACATTCAGTACTTC.

Concerning this clonotype: Sequence at one end of the junction differs from germline and may be a read error. The gene calls are TRBV5-3 and TRBJ2-2; maybe TRBD2 (5 bases). TRBV5-3 is an open reading frame whose function is uncertain. The CDR3 totals 13 residues. CDR3 sequence: CASGNTNTGELSF. CDR3 DNA sequence: TGTGCCAGCGGGAACACGAACACCGGGGAGCTGTCTTTT.

This clonotype was detected many times. V and J are TRBV3-1 and TRBJ2-1; maybe TRBD1 (5 bases). Trimming cost V 1 base and J 8 bases, with 18 bases left between them. Germline assignment: CDR1 LGHDT and CDR2 YNNKEL (reference sequence). The CDR3 is 16 amino acids. This CDR3 reads CASSQGWQGFSDEQFF. The CDR3 nucleotides read TGTGCCAGCAGCCAAGGGTGGCAGGGATTTTCCGATGAGCAGTTCTTC.

This clonotype was recorded many times. The chain links TRBV7-2 to TRBJ2-1, with TRBD2 identical over 10 bases. The CDR3 length is 16 residues. J gave up 4 bases and V 0 bases, and 3 bases lay outside the gene matches. Germline V lookup: CDR1 SGHTA, CDR2 FQGNSA. CDR3: CASSLAVAGGYNEQFF. The CDR3 coding sequence is TGTGCCAGCAGCTTAGCGGTAGCGGGAGGTTACAATGAGCAGTTCTTC.

On this clonotype: A read error may produce the germline difference seen at one junction end. This chain joins TRBV5-3 and TRBJ2-2; D not resolved. TRBV5-3 is recorded as an ORF, its role being uncertain. CDR3 length: 15 amino acids. The CDR3 DNA is TGTGCCAGCAGCTCTGGGCCCGACCGCACCGGGGAGCTGTTTTTT. This translates into CASSSGPDRTGELFF.

Worth noting for this clonotype: At one boundary the junction diverges from the germline segment, which might be a read error. The rearrangement links TRBV20-1 to TRBJ2-5; 7 nucleotides line up with TRBD1. Germline V gene sequence: CDR1 DFQATT, CDR2 SNEGSKA (reference sequence). The CDR3 totals 12 residues. The CDR3 DNA is TGCAGTGCGAACAGGGGCCAAGAGACCCTGTACTTC. Its translation: CSANRGQETLYF.

This clonotype has ten or more counts. The V gene is TRBV20-1, the J gene TRBJ2-3; no reliable D call. Germline CDR1 DFQATT, CDR2 SNEGSKA (reference sequence). Trimming shortened V by 5 bases and J by 0 bases, and 15 bases separated the two germline ends. This CDR3 has 15 amino acids. CDR3 DNA: TGCAGTGCTCACTCGGGCGCCGCTAGCACAGATACGCAGTATTTT. Translation: CSAHSGAASTDTQYF.

Points on this clonotype: A much larger clonotype is one base distant, so this may be a read error. The CDR3 does not close with the conserved phenylalanine or tryptophan, likely indicating a read error. This chain connects TRBV4-3 to TRBJ2-1, with a tentative D call TRBD2 (6 bases). Germline CDR1 reads LGHNA; CDR2 reads YSLEER. Trimming shortened V by 1 base and J by 6 bases, and 13 bases separated the two germline ends. The CDR3 totals 15 residues. CDR3 sequence (DNA): TGCGCCAGCAGCCAAGCCCGGGGTAGCGGCAATGAGCAGTTCATC. It translates to CASSQARGSGNEQFI.

This clonotype appeared a single time. Compared with germline, one end of the junction differs, possibly owing to a read error. The rearrangement uses TRBV9 and TRBJ1-1; D not resolved. This CDR3 region has 13 residues. Per the germline V gene, CDR1 is SGDLS and CDR2 is YYNGEE. The CDR3 bases are TGTGCCTGCAGCGTAGTGTCGAACACTGGAGCTTTCTTT. Translated: CACSVVSNTGAFF.

The V and J genes are TRBV5-5 and TRBJ2-7; TRBD1 matches 9 bases. Germline V gene sequence: CDR1 SGHKS, CDR2 YYEKEE (reference sequence). The CDR3 is made up of 15 amino acids. With V trimmed by 0 bases and J by 4 bases, 5 bases remained unmatched. CDR3 DNA sequence: TGTGCCAGCAGCTTGGGACAGGGGGAAGGATACGAGCAGTACTTC. It yields the protein CASSLGQGEGYEQYF.

This clonotype was counted a single time. The chain has TRBV19 and TRBJ2-1; D may correspond to TRBD1 or TRBD2 (6 bases each). CDR1 is LNHDA and CDR2 is SQIVND in the germline V gene (reference sequence). Between the trimmed V and J ends, which lost 8 bases and 12 bases, there was a span of 20 bases. This CDR3 has 13 amino acids. The CDR3 DNA follows: TGTGCCAGTGGGCGGGGCCCGGGGGCTGTGCAGTTCTTC. It is translated as CASGRGPGAVQFF.

With respect to this clonotype: This may be a read error: a much more frequent sequence differs by one nucleotide. The genes are TRBV7-9 and TRBJ2-3; D remains unclear. The CDR3 runs to 15 residues. Per the germline V gene, CDR1 is SEHNR and CDR2 is FQNEAQ (reference sequence). The CDR3 loop is CASTLRWGSTDSQYF. The CDR3 region has the DNA TGTGCCAGCACCCTCCGGTGGGGTAGCACAGATTCGCAGTATTTT.

The V and J genes are TRBV5-6 and TRBJ2-7; D possibly corresponds to TRBD1 (6 bases). The CDR3 has 13 residues. Deletions cut 4 bases from V and 3 bases from J, with 11 bases between. CDR1 is SGHDT, CDR2 YYEEEE, per germline. The CDR3 reads CASSTGTNYEQYF. In nucleotides, the CDR3 is TGTGCCAGCAGCACCGGGACAAACTACGAGCAGTACTTC.